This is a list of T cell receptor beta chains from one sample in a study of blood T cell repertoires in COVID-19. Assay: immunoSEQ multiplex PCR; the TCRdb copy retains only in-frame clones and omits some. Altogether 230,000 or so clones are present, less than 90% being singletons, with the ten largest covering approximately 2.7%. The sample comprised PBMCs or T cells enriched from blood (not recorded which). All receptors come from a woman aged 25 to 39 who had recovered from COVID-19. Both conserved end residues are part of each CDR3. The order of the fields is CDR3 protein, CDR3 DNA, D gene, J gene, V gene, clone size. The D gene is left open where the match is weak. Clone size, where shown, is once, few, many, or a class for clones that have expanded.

CDR3: CASSLMRTGGNNEQFF; DNA: TGTGCCAGCAGCTTAATGAGGACAGGGGGAAACAATGAGCAGTTCTTC; D: TRBD1; J: TRBJ2-1; V: TRBV7-2; size: -
CDR3: CASSGRDYGYTF; DNA: TGTGCCAGCAGCGGCAGGGATTATGGCTACACCTTC; D: -; J: TRBJ1-2; V: TRBV3-1/TRBV3-2; size: -
CDR3: CASSSRTGKNGYTF; DNA: TGTGCCAGCAGTTCCCGGACAGGCAAGAATGGCTACACCTTC; D: TRBD1; J: TRBJ1-2; V: TRBV27; size: -
CDR3: CASSLTGAALTNYGYTF; DNA: TGTGCCAGCAGCTTGACAGGAGCCGCGCTTACTAACTATGGCTACACCTTC; D: -; J: TRBJ1-2; V: TRBV7-9; size: -
CDR3: CASSQDETSGGAGETQYF; DNA: TGTGCCAGCAGCCAAGATGAAACTAGCGGGGGGGCCGGGGAGACCCAGTACTTC; D: TRBD2; J: TRBJ2-5; V: TRBV4-2; size: -
CDR3: CASSLGQQNQPQHF; DNA: TGTGCCAGCTCACTAGGACAGCAGAATCAGCCCCAGCATTTT; D: -; J: TRBJ1-5; V: TRBV18; size: -
CDR3: CASSKAGVPDTQYF; DNA: TGTGCCAGCAGCAAAGCAGGGGTGCCAGATACGCAGTATTTT; D: -; J: TRBJ2-3; V: TRBV21-1; size: -
CDR3: CATQGATNEKLFF; DNA: TGTGCCACCCAAGGGGCAACTAATGAAAAACTGTTTTTT; D: -; J: TRBJ1-4; V: TRBV6-5; size: -
CDR3: CASKQGAGSPLHF; DNA: TGTGCCAGCAAACAGGGGGCTGGTTCACCCCTCCACTTT; D: TRBD1; J: TRBJ1-6; V: TRBV6-5; size: -
CDR3: CASSPPGQGNYGYTF; DNA: TGTGCCAGCTCACCACCGGGACAGGGTAACTATGGCTACACCTTC; D: TRBD1; J: TRBJ1-2; V: TRBV18; size: -
CDR3: CASSHGANYGYTF; DNA: TGTGCCAGCAGCCACGGAGCTAACTATGGCTACACCTTC; D: -; J: TRBJ1-2; V: TRBV3-1/TRBV3-2; size: -
CDR3: CASSLSRVNEQFF; DNA: TGTGCCAGCAGCTTATCCAGGGTTAATGAGCAGTTCTTC; D: -; J: TRBJ2-1; V: TRBV11-3; size: -
CDR3: CASSPRTGSSPLHF; DNA: TGTGCCAGCAGCCCTCGGACAGGGAGTTCACCCCTCCACTTT; D: TRBD1; J: TRBJ1-6; V: TRBV3-1/TRBV3-2; size: -
CDR3: CASSYPGLNNEQFF; DNA: TGTGCCAGCAGTTACCCAGGATTGAACAATGAGCAGTTCTTC; D: -; J: TRBJ2-1; V: TRBV6-5; size: -
CDR3: CASSKRNEGGYGYTF; DNA: TGCGCCAGCAGCAAAAGGAATGAGGGCGGCTATGGCTACACCTTC; D: -; J: TRBJ1-2; V: TRBV4-3; size: -
CDR3: CASSLSTRRVEQYF; DNA: TGTGCCAGCAGCTTATCGACTAGAAGGGTCGAGCAGTACTTC; D: -; J: TRBJ2-7; V: TRBV7-9; size: -
CDR3: CASTGQGFGGYTF; DNA: TGTGCCAGCACCGGCCAGGGGTTTGGTGGCTACACCTTC; D: -; J: TRBJ1-2; V: TRBV2; size: -
CDR3: CASSTGGLTYEQYF; DNA: TGTGCCAGTAGTACGGGGGGGCTAACCTACGAGCAGTACTTC; D: TRBD2; J: TRBJ2-7; V: TRBV19; size: -
CDR3: CASSRLAELETQYF; DNA: TGTGCCAGCAGCCGACTAGCCGAGCTAGAGACCCAGTACTTC; D: TRBD2; J: TRBJ2-5; V: TRBV6-2/TRBV6-3; size: -
CDR3: CASSSQTGDRGSPLHF; DNA: TGTGCCAGCAGCTCCCAGACAGGGGACAGGGGATCACCCCTCCACTTT; D: TRBD1; J: TRBJ1-6; V: TRBV7-2; size: -
CDR3: CASSLRSSGGLMSFNEQFF; DNA: TGTGCCAGCAGCTTGCGTTCTAGCGGGGGGTTAATGTCTTTCAATGAGCAGTTCTTC; D: TRBD2; J: TRBJ2-1; V: TRBV5-8; size: -
CDR3: CASSLTSGAETQYF; DNA: TGTGCCAGCAGCTTGACTAGCGGGGCGGAGACCCAGTACTTC; D: TRBD2; J: TRBJ2-5; V: TRBV11-3; size: -
CDR3: CAWSSGGPNEQFF; DNA: TGTGCCTGGTCTAGCGGGGGCCCTAATGAGCAGTTCTTC; D: TRBD2; J: TRBJ2-1; V: TRBV11-2; size: many
CDR3: CASSQIGLAGVNNEQFF; DNA: TGTGCCAGTAGTCAGATAGGTCTAGCGGGGGTTAACAATGAGCAGTTCTTC; D: TRBD2; J: TRBJ2-1; V: TRBV19; size: -
CDR3: CASSQTTAGANNEQFF; DNA: TGTGCCAGCAGCCAGACGACAGCGGGGGCGAACAATGAGCAGTTCTTC; D: TRBD2; J: TRBJ2-1; V: TRBV3-1/TRBV3-2; size: -
CDR3: CASSVTGAAEQPQHF; DNA: TGTGCCAGCAGCGTGACAGGGGCCGCTGAACAGCCCCAGCATTTT; D: TRBD1; J: TRBJ1-5; V: TRBV7-9; size: -
CDR3: CASSRQDRGHDTEAFF; DNA: TGTGCCAGTAGTAGACAGGACAGGGGGCACGATACTGAAGCTTTCTTT; D: TRBD1; J: TRBJ1-1; V: TRBV19; size: -
CDR3: CASSQPRTGENTEAFF; DNA: TGCGCCAGCAGTCAACCCCGGACAGGGGAGAACACTGAAGCTTTCTTT; D: TRBD1; J: TRBJ1-1; V: TRBV23-1; size: -
CDR3: CASSLEGGPGNTIYF; DNA: TGTGCCAGCAGCCTCGAGGGGGGGCCGGGAAACACCATATATTTT; D: -; J: TRBJ1-3; V: TRBV4-2; size: -
CDR3: CASSFLPGDRDYTTQYF; DNA: TGTGCCAGCAGCTTCCTCCCGGGGGACAGGGACTACACTACGCAGTATTTT; D: TRBD1; J: TRBJ2-3; V: TRBV7-8; size: -
CDR3: CASSETRTVNQPQHF; DNA: TGTGCCAGCAGTGAAACGCGGACAGTAAATCAGCCCCAGCATTTT; D: -; J: TRBJ1-5; V: TRBV6-1; size: -
CDR3: CASSIDPTGEDEKLFF; DNA: TGTGCCAGTAGTATAGACCCTACAGGGGAGGATGAAAAACTGTTTTTT; D: TRBD1; J: TRBJ1-4; V: TRBV19; size: -
CDR3: CASSSTPGTSGGASSYNEQFF; DNA: TGTGCCAGCAGCTCTACTCCCGGGACTAGCGGGGGGGCCTCCTCCTACAATGAGCAGTTCTTC; D: TRBD2; J: TRBJ2-1; V: TRBV7-3; size: -
CDR3: CASSTTGIADTQYF; DNA: TGTGCCAGCAGTACGACAGGGATTGCAGATACGCAGTATTTT; D: TRBD1; J: TRBJ2-3; V: TRBV6-5; size: once
CDR3: CASSASRGLAKNIQYF; DNA: TGTGCCAGCAGCGCGTCGCGGGGGCTAGCCAAAAACATTCAGTACTTC; D: -; J: TRBJ2-4; V: TRBV11-1; size: once
CDR3: CASSYSNTGSYGYTF; DNA: TGTGCCAGCAGTTACTCTAACACAGGGTCGTATGGCTACACCTTC; D: -; J: TRBJ1-2; V: TRBV6-5; size: -
CDR3: CATSRVTGGYRTNEKLFF; DNA: TGTGCCACCAGCAGAGTGACAGGGGGATACAGGACTAATGAAAAACTGTTTTTT; D: TRBD1; J: TRBJ1-4; V: TRBV15; size: -
CDR3: CASSQVLTFRDTQYF; DNA: TGTGCCAGCAGCCAAGTCCTCACGTTTAGAGATACGCAGTATTTT; D: -; J: TRBJ2-3; V: TRBV3-1/TRBV3-2; size: -
CDR3: CASSSGTGRFGELFF; DNA: TGTGCCAGCAGCTCTGGGACAGGGAGGTTCGGGGAGCTGTTTTTT; D: TRBD1; J: TRBJ2-2; V: TRBV7-2; size: -
CDR3: CASSLGTEETQYF; DNA: TGCGCCAGCAGCCTAGGGACAGAAGAGACCCAGTACTTC; D: TRBD1; J: TRBJ2-5; V: TRBV5-1; size: -
CDR3: CASSQGLTTGAASPLHF; DNA: TGCGCCAGCAGTCAAGGCCTAACGACAGGGGCAGCATCACCCCTCCACTTT; D: TRBD1; J: TRBJ1-6; V: TRBV5-1; size: -
CDR3: CASSQGLYNEQFF; DNA: TGTGCCAGCAGCCAGGGACTCTACAATGAGCAGTTCTTC; D: -; J: TRBJ2-1; V: TRBV11-2; size: once
CDR3: CASSLASASSYEQYF; DNA: TGTGCCAGCAGCTTAGCCAGCGCGAGCTCCTACGAGCAGTACTTC; D: -; J: TRBJ2-7; V: TRBV7-2; size: -
CDR3: CASSELGDRFNQPQHF; DNA: TGTGCCAGCAGTGAATTGGGGGACAGGTTTAATCAGCCCCAGCATTTT; D: TRBD1; J: TRBJ1-5; V: TRBV6-1; size: -
CDR3: CSVTGTDTTGELFF; DNA: TGCAGCGTGACCGGGACAGATACTACCGGGGAGCTGTTTTTT; D: TRBD1; J: TRBJ2-2; V: TRBV29-1; size: -
CDR3: CAISDAGNQPQHF; DNA: TGTGCCATCAGTGATGCGGGGAATCAGCCCCAGCATTTT; D: -; J: TRBJ1-5; V: TRBV10-3; size: once
CDR3: CASSLSPGYGYTF; DNA: TGTGCCAGCAGCTTAAGTCCAGGGTATGGCTACACCTTC; D: -; J: TRBJ1-2; V: TRBV7-3; size: -
CDR3: CASSEGGTRNEQFF; DNA: TGTGCCAGCAGCGAGGGGGGGACAAGGAATGAGCAGTTCTTC; D: -; J: TRBJ2-1; V: TRBV7-9; size: once